A selection of T cell receptor beta chains follows, all from one sample in a study of CD8 T cells in Susac syndrome. In TCRdb, the immunoSEQ multiplex PCR reads were re-called with MiXCR into one record per CDR3 protein. The data contain under 150,000 distinct CDR3 sequences, almost 96% of them singletons. Sequences were obtained from CD4+ T cells from PBMCs. Every receptor here comes from a human donor with Susac syndrome. The CDR3 runs from the conserved cysteine through the conserved F or W.

J gene: TRBJ1-2; V gene: TRBV6-5; CDR3 protein: CASSYSWGRGYTF
J gene: TRBJ2-7; V gene: TRBV7-9; CDR3 protein: CASSSRANRDEQYF
J gene: TRBJ2-7; V gene: TRBV20-1; CDR3 protein: CSAPDSSSYEQYF
J gene: TRBJ2-5; V gene: TRBV4-1; CDR3 protein: CASSQGGLFQETQYF
J gene: TRBJ1-2; V gene: TRBV20-1; CDR3 protein: CSARENGGLWGYTF
J gene: TRBJ1-2; V gene: TRBV6-6; CDR3 protein: CAIGAGSYGYTF
J gene: TRBJ2-2; V gene: TRBV5-6; CDR3 protein: CASTLLLVGPGELFF
J gene: TRBJ2-7; V gene: TRBV9; CDR3 protein: CASSVVGEGAYEQYF
J gene: TRBJ2-7; V gene: TRBV6-5; CDR3 protein: CASSYQGQGVGEQYF
J gene: TRBJ2-5; V gene: TRBV7-2; CDR3 protein: CASSPAGRDEKKTQYF
J gene: TRBJ2-7; V gene: TRBV7-2; CDR3 protein: CASSLGTRVMGEQYF
J gene: TRBJ1-1; V gene: TRBV3-1; CDR3 protein: CASSQPGTEAFF
J gene: TRBJ2-3; V gene: TRBV6-2/TRBV6-3; CDR3 protein: CASSSDHDTQYF
J gene: TRBJ1-2; V gene: TRBV4-1; CDR3 protein: CASSLPGGDNYGYTF
J gene: TRBJ1-4; V gene: TRBV12-3/TRBV12-4; CDR3 protein: CASTSGYLNEKLFF
J gene: TRBJ2-5; V gene: TRBV6-1; CDR3 protein: CASSEEFRFTQETQYF
J gene: TRBJ2-2; V gene: TRBV4-1; CDR3 protein: CASSLGEANTGELFF
J gene: TRBJ2-1; V gene: TRBV20-1; CDR3 protein: CSARGLAGGSYNEQFF
J gene: TRBJ1-2; V gene: TRBV18; CDR3 protein: CASSPPNDPRGYGYTF
J gene: TRBJ2-2; V gene: TRBV20-1; CDR3 protein: CSAPTGTGNTGELFF
J gene: TRBJ2-5; V gene: TRBV29-1; CDR3 protein: CSVMRPPAETQYF
J gene: TRBJ2-2; V gene: TRBV2; CDR3 protein: CASRAGPTGELFF
J gene: TRBJ2-5; V gene: TRBV19; CDR3 protein: CASSPGRKETQYF
J gene: TRBJ1-1; V gene: TRBV13; CDR3 protein: CASRINMRNTEAFF
J gene: TRBJ2-1; V gene: TRBV20-1; CDR3 protein: CSARLFGTSGSNEQFF
J gene: TRBJ2-2; V gene: TRBV19; CDR3 protein: CASSIFGANTGELFF
J gene: TRBJ2-1; V gene: TRBV28; CDR3 protein: CASMPATSYNEQFF
J gene: TRBJ2-7; V gene: TRBV19; CDR3 protein: CASSTGHITSYEQYF
J gene: TRBJ1-2; V gene: TRBV4-1; CDR3 protein: CASSQDQNYYGYTF
J gene: TRBJ2-1; V gene: TRBV11-2; CDR3 protein: CASSLDWMTYNEQFF
J gene: TRBJ2-5; V gene: TRBV6-5; CDR3 protein: CASSYSPPTRGETQYF
J gene: TRBJ2-7; V gene: TRBV23-1; CDR3 protein: CASNHPGLAGGYEQYF
J gene: TRBJ2-7; V gene: TRBV29-1; CDR3 protein: CSVAEFPYEQYF
J gene: TRBJ2-5; V gene: TRBV29-1; CDR3 protein: CSVDPRQGALETQYF
J gene: TRBJ1-1; V gene: TRBV3-1; CDR3 protein: CASSQQPHPNTEAFF
J gene: TRBJ2-1; V gene: TRBV7-3; CDR3 protein: CASSFPGTSHNEQFF
J gene: TRBJ2-3; V gene: TRBV7-2; CDR3 protein: CASSLEAGYTPDTQYF
J gene: TRBJ1-5; V gene: TRBV20-1; CDR3 protein: CSARGQGNQPQHF
J gene: TRBJ1-1; V gene: TRBV28; CDR3 protein: CASSSAMNTEAFF
J gene: TRBJ1-3; V gene: TRBV28; CDR3 protein: CASSLEWSSGNTIYF
J gene: TRBJ1-1; V gene: TRBV2; CDR3 protein: CASRLPPRGPSLNTEAFF
J gene: TRBJ1-2; V gene: TRBV19; CDR3 protein: CASSKEGNYGYTF
J gene: TRBJ2-5; V gene: TRBV4-1; CDR3 protein: CASSQADPGQGGETQYF
J gene: TRBJ2-1; V gene: TRBV9; CDR3 protein: CASSPGTSGSYNEQFF
J gene: TRBJ2-1; V gene: TRBV9; CDR3 protein: CASSVAATHEQFF
J gene: TRBJ2-1; V gene: TRBV5-5; CDR3 protein: CASSLSRAGYNEQFF
J gene: TRBJ1-6; V gene: TRBV20-1; CDR3 protein: CSASSGQENSPLHF
J gene: TRBJ1-1; V gene: TRBV6-1; CDR3 protein: CASSPRTGAHEAFF
J gene: TRBJ2-1; V gene: TRBV4-1; CDR3 protein: CASSQSSGVYNEQFF
J gene: TRBJ1-5; V gene: TRBV3-1; CDR3 protein: CASSQDRSARPQHF
J gene: TRBJ2-7; V gene: TRBV20-1; CDR3 protein: CSARPPGPSSYEQYF
J gene: TRBJ2-7; V gene: TRBV3-1; CDR3 protein: CASSLRQAPRYEQYF
J gene: TRBJ2-7; V gene: TRBV28; CDR3 protein: CASSWRYEQYF
J gene: TRBJ2-1; V gene: TRBV4-1; CDR3 protein: CASSQVSGRAYNEQFF